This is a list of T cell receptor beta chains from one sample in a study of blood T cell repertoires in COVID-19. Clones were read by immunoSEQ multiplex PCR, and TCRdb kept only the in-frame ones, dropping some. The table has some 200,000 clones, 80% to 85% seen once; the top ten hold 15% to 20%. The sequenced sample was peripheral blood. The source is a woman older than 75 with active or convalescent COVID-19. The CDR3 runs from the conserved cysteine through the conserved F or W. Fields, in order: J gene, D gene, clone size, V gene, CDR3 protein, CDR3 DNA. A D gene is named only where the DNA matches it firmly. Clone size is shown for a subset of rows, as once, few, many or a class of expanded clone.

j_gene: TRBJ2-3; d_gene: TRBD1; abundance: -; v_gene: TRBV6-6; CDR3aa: CASSLYHHLGTGGDDTQYF; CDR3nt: TGTGCCAGCAGTCTCTACCACCATCTCGGGACAGGGGGCGACGATACGCAGTATTTT
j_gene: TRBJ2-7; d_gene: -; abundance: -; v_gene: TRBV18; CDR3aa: CASSRQPPSREQYF; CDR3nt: TGTGCCAGCTCACGACAGCCCCCCTCGCGGGAGCAGTACTTC
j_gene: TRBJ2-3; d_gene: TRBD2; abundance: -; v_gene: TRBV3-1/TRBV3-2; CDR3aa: CASSQGPQLAGGSDTQYF; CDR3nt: TGTGCCAGCAGCCAAGGCCCCCAACTAGCGGGAGGGTCAGATACGCAGTATTTT
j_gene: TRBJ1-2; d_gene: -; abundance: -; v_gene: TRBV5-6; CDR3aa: CASSPQGYGYTF; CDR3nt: TGTGCCAGCAGCCCACAGGGTTATGGCTACACCTTC
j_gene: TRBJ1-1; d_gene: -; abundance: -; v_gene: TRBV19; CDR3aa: CASSKGAPGTEAFF; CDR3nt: TGTGCCAGTAGCAAAGGGGCCCCGGGCACTGAAGCTTTCTTT
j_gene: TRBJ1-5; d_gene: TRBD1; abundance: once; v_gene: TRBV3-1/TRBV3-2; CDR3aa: CASSQVPGGQPQHF; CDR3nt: TGTGCCAGCAGCCAAGTACCAGGGGGTCAGCCCCAGCATTTT
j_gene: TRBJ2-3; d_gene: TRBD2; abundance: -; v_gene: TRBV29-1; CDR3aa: CSVSQTSGGGTDTQYF; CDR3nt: TGCAGCGTTTCTCAGACTAGCGGGGGGGGCACAGATACGCAGTATTTT
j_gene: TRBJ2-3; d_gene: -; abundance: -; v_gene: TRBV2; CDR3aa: CASSDSGEDTQYF; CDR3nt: TGTGCCAGCAGTGACAGTGGTGAAGATACGCAGTATTTT
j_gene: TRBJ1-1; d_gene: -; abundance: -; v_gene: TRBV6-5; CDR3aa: CASSLFNTEAFF; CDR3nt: TGTGCCAGCAGCCTTTTTAACACTGAAGCTTTCTTT
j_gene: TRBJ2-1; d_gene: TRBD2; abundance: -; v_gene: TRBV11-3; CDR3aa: CASSLPRGLGSYNEQFF; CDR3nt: TGTGCCAGCAGCTTACCTCGGGGACTAGGCTCCTACAATGAGCAGTTCTTC
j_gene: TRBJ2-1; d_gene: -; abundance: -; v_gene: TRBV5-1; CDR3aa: CASRPPGLVPNEQFF; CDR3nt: TGCGCCAGCAGACCACCGGGATTGGTCCCCAATGAGCAGTTCTTC
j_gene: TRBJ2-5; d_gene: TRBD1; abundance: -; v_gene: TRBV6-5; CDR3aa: CASSPGTVRGETQYF; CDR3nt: TGTGCCAGCAGTCCCGGGACAGTCAGGGGAGAGACCCAGTACTTC
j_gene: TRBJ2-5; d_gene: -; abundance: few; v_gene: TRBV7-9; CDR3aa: CASSFLQGSETQYF; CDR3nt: TGTGCCAGCAGCTTTCTACAGGGCAGCGAGACCCAGTACTTC
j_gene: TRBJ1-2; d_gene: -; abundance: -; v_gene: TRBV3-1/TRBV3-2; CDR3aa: CASSQLAGDYGYTF; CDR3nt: TGTGCCAGCAGCCAGCTAGCAGGGGACTATGGCTACACCTTC
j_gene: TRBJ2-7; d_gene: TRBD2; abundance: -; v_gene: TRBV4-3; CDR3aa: CASSQRLAGGSGYEQYF; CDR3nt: TGCGCCAGCAGCCAGCGACTAGCGGGAGGCTCGGGCTACGAGCAGTACTTC
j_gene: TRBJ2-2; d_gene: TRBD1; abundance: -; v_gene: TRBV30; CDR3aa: CAWSRGGTGRNTGELFF; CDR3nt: TGTGCCTGGAGTAGAGGGGGGACAGGACGAAACACCGGGGAGCTGTTTTTT
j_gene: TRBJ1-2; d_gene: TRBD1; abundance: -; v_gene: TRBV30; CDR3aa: CARGDRGYGYTF; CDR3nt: TGTGCCCGGGGGGACAGGGGCTATGGCTACACCTTC
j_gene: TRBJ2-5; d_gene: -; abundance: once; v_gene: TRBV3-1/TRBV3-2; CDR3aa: CASSQEEGGRSSGTQYF; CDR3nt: TGTGCCAGCAGCCAAGAAGAAGGTGGTCGGTCCTCGGGGACCCAGTACTTC
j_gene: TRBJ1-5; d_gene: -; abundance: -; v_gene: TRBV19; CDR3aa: CASTYRAGNQPQHF; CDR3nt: TGTGCCAGTACCTACAGGGCCGGCAATCAGCCCCAGCATTTT
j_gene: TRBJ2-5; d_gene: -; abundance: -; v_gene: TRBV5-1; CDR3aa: CASREQETQYF; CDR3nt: TGCGCCAGCAGGGAGCAAGAGACCCAGTACTTC
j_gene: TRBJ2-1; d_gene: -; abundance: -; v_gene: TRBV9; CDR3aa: CASSPPGVPRWGNEQFF; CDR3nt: TGTGCCAGCAGCCCCCCCGGGGTCCCGAGGTGGGGAAATGAGCAGTTCTTC
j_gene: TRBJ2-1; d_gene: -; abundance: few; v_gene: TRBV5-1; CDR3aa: CASSLLAPSYNEQFF; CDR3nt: TGCGCCAGCAGCTTACTAGCTCCCAGCTACAATGAGCAGTTCTTC
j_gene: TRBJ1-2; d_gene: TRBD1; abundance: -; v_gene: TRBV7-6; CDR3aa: CASSLADRVIGYGYTF; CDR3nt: TGTGCCAGCAGCTTAGCAGACAGGGTAATCGGCTATGGCTACACCTTC
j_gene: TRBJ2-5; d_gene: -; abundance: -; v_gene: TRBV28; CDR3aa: CASSPGTPQETQYF; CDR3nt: TGTGCCAGCAGTCCTGGGACACCTCAAGAGACCCAGTACTTC
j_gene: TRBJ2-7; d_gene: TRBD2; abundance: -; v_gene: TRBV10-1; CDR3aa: CASSETSGWCAPSSYEQYF; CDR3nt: TGCGCCAGCAGTGAGACTAGCGGGTGGTGTGCGCCAAGCTCCTACGAGCAGTACTTC
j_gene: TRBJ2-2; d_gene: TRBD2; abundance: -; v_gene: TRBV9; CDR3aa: CASSRGTSGRLQNTGELFF; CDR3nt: TGTGCCAGCTCGCGCGGGACTAGCGGGAGGTTACAGAACACCGGGGAGCTGTTTTTT
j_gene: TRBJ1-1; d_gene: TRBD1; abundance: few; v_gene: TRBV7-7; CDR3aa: CASSFTQGAEAFF; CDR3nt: TGTGCCAGCAGCTTTACCCAGGGGGCTGAAGCTTTCTTT
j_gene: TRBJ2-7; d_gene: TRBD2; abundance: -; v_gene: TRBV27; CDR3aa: CASSKAGGDEQYF; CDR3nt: TGTGCCAGCAGTAAAGCGGGAGGAGACGAGCAGTACTTC
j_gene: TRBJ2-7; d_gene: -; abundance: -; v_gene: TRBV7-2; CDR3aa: CASSLTFVSRTGEQYF; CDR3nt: TGTGCCAGCAGCTTAACTTTTGTGTCTAGAACGGGCGAGCAGTACTTC
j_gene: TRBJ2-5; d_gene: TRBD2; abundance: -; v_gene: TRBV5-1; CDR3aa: CASSFGDREGETQYF; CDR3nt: TGCGCCAGCAGCTTTGGGGACCGGGAGGGAGAGACCCAGTACTTC
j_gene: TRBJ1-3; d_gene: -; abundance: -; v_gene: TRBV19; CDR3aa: CASSNARREPSGNTIYF; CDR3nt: TGTGCCAGTAGTAATGCAAGGCGGGAACCCTCTGGAAACACCATATATTTT
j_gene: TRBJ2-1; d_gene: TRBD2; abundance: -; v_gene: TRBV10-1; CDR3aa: CASSEGREGNEQFF; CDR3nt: TGCGCCAGCAGTGAAGGGAGGGAAGGAAATGAGCAGTTCTTC
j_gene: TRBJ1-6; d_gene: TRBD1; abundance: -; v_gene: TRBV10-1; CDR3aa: CASSRGFNSPLHF; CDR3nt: TGCGCCAGTTCCAGGGGGTTTAATTCACCCCTCCACTTT
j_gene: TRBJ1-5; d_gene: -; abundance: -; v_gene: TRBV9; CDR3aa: CASSLTDSNQPQHF; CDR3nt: TGTGCCAGCAGCCTGACTGATAGCAATCAGCCCCAGCATTTT
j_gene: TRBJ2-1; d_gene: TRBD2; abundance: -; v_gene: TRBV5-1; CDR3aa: CASSASSGNSYNEQFF; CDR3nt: TGCGCCAGCAGCGCCTCTAGCGGCAACTCCTACAATGAGCAGTTCTTC
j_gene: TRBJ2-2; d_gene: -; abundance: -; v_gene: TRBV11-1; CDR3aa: CASTNPVLNTGELFF; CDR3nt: TGTGCCAGCACAAATCCGGTCCTCAACACCGGGGAGCTGTTTTTT
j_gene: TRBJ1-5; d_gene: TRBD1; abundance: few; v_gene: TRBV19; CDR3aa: CASTTGQGIANQPQHF; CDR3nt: TGTGCCAGTACCACGGGACAGGGGATTGCCAATCAGCCCCAGCATTTT
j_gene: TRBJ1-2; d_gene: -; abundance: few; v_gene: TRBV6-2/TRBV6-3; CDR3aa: CASSYRGPEGYGYTF; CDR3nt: TGTGCCAGCAGTTACCGAGGACCGGAGGGCTATGGCTACACCTTC
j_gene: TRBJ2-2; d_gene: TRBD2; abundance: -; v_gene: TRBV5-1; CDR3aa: CASSALAGPNTGELFF; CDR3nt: TGCGCCAGCAGCGCACTAGCGGGACCGAACACCGGGGAGCTGTTTTTT
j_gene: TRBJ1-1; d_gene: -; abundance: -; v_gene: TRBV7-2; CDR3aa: CASSLNRYTEAFF; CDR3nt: TGTGCCAGCAGCTTAAACAGGTACACTGAAGCTTTCTTT
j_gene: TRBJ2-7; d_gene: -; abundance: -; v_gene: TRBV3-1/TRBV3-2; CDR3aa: CASSQTRGEQYF; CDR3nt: TGTGCCAGCAGCCAGACGCGGGGTGAGCAGTACTTC
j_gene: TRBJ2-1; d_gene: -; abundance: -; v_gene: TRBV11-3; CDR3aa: CASSHQGSYNEQFF; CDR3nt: TGTGCCAGCAGCCACCAGGGTTCCTACAATGAGCAGTTCTTC
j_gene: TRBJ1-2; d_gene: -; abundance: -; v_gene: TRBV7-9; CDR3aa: CASSLSGPNYGYTF; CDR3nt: TGTGCCAGCAGCTTATCGGGTCCTAACTATGGCTACACCTTC
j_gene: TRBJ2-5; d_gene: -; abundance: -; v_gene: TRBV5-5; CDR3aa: CASSREGRETQYF; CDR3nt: TGTGCCAGCAGCAGAGAGGGCCGTGAGACCCAGTACTTC
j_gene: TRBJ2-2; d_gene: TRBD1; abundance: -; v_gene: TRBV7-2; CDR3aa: CASSIGTDTGELFF; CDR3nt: TGTGCCAGCAGCATCGGGACAGACACCGGGGAGCTGTTTTTT
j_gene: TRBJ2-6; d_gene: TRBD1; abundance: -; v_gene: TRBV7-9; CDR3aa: CASSTTGGNSGANVLTF; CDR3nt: TGTGCCAGCAGCACCACAGGGGGTAACTCTGGGGCCAACGTCCTGACTTTC
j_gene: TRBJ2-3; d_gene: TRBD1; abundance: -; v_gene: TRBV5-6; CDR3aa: CASSILRDSLRDTQYF; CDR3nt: TGTGCCAGCAGCATCCTCCGGGACAGTCTTCGGGATACGCAGTATTTT
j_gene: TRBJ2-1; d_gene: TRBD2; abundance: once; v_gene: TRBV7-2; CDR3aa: CASSLVPLAGSYNEQFF; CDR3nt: TGTGCCAGCAGCTTAGTCCCGCTAGCGGGTTCCTACAATGAGCAGTTCTTC
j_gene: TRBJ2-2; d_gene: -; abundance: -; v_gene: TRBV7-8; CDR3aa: CASSLLPGANTGELFF; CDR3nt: TGTGCCAGCAGCCTCCTGCCCGGAGCAAACACCGGGGAGCTGTTTTTT
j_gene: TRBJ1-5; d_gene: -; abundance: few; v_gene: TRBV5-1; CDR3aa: CASSLHYSNQPQHF; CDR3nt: TGCGCCAGCAGCTTACATTATAGCAATCAGCCCCAGCATTTT
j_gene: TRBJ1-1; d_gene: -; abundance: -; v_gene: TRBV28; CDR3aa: CASSLVGVDTEAFF; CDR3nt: TGTGCCAGCAGTTTGGTAGGGGTTGATACTGAAGCTTTCTTT